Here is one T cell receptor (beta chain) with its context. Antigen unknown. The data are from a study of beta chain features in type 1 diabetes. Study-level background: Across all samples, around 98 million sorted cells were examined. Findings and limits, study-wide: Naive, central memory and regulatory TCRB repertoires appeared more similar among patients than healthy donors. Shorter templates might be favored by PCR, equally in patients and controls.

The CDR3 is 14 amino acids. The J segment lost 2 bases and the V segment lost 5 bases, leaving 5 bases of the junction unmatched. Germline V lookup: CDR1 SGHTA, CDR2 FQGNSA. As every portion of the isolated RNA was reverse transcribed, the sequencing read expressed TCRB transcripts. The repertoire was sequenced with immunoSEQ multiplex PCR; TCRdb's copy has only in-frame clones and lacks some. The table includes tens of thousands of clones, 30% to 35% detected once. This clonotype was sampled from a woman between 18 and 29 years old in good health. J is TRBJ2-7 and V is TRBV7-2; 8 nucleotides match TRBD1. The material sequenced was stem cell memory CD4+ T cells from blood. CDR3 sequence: CASSRRDRTYEQYF. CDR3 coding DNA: TGTGCCAGCAGCCGCCGGGACAGGACCTACGAGCAGTACTTC.